This T cell receptor beta chain came from a study of lymphopenia after photon versus proton radiotherapy. Study-wide results and limits: Proton therapy kept repertoires fairly stable, unlike photons, which gained effector/memory cells. Oligoclonal CD8+ Temra expansion after nadir drove photon patients' diversity drop. Only patients who died were analyzed for survival; proton advantage is unproven.

The CDR3 runs 16 residues. J lost 8 bases, V lost 1 base, and 12 bases had no gene match. The germline CDR1 and CDR2 sequences are SGHDT and YYEEEE. Profiled with immunoSEQ multiplex PCR; TCRdb holds only in-frame clones, not every one. The repertoire consists of under 80,000 clones, with approximately 83% occurring once and the leading ten covering approximately 2.4%. On this clone itself: The antigen is undetermined.

The chain combines TRBV5-6 with TRBJ2-1; 7 bases match TRBD1. This material consisted of peripheral blood, taken from a patient treated with photon-based radiotherapy. The source of this sequence is a man in his forties or fifties with gastric cancer. The CDR3 region is CASSLWLGTERDEQFF. CDR3 bases: TGTGCCAGCAGCTTGTGGCTCGGGACAGAGCGTGATGAGCAGTTCTTC. Together with reference TRBV5-6 and TRBJ2-1, the CDR3 gives the full variable domain: DAGVTQSPTHLIKTRGQQVTLRCSPKSGHDTVSWYQQALGQGPQFIFQYYEEEERQRGNFPDRFSGHQFPNYSSELNVNALLLGDSALYLCASSLWLGTERDEQFFGPGTRLTVL.